This TCR beta chain was observed in a study of cytomegalovirus exposure and HLA in healthy donors (dated by TCRdb to the late 2010s). In terms of the full investigation: An earlier analysis of under 600 of the donors reported 250 to 350 Gb of sequence data and 117 million unique TCR beta sequences from roughly 180 million T cells. Among the 398 genotyped donors, roughly 80% belonged to the genetic ancestry cluster associated with self-reported Caucasian donors. Genome-wide SNP genotypes for about 60% of the roughly 700 donors were used in a later genetic analysis, which treated that subset as a discovery cohort. Class I and class II HLA loci were covered by the typing at four-digit resolution. In a later analysis, previously published TCR beta repertoires from 500 to 750 donors were re-analyzed and high-resolution HLA genotyping was added so that TCR occurrence patterns could be studied. In addition to the first cohort of 650 to 750 subjects, a separate validation cohort of approximately 130 different subjects was used. An earlier analysis of around 540 of the donors applied high-throughput TCR beta sequencing to assess whether each TCR beta V gene segment acted as functional or pseudogenic. Because of strong linkage in the cohort, 5 or 6 DR-DQ haplotypes were treated as single units for association and clustering. Donor age, sex, ethnicity and CMV serostatus were compiled together with the repertoire data. The aim of the study was to test whether cataloging public T cell receptors could identify signatures of past pathogen exposure. An early release that covered roughly 600 HLA-typed donors contained around 300 gigabases of sequencing data and around 80 million unique TCR sequences. The study combined high-throughput TCR immunosequencing, statistical association of individual TCRs with disease status, and machine learning to predict cytomegalovirus infection status. The study used immunosequencing to profile the T cell repertoires of approximately 640 subjects and linked those repertoires to cytomegalovirus serostatus. All discovery cohort repertoires had been generated on a single sequencing platform. The later analysis used no new phenotypic data to find candidate immune exposures, relying instead on TCR beta sequences and their occurrence across donors. The number of typed donors differed by locus: roughly 620-630 for A, B, C, DRB1 and DQB1; about 520 for DQA1; some 610 for DPA1; and roughly 450 for DPB1. Among a few hundred genotyped donors of the cohort, an average of roughly 240,000 unique TCR beta nucleotide sequences were sequenced per donor, 15% to 20% of them non-productive.

The receptor library was made with the immunoSEQ multiplex PCR assay. A mixture of 60 forward primers for TCR Vbeta segments and 13 reverse primers for TCR Jbeta segments was used in the multiplex PCR. A multiplex PCR assay on genomic DNA amplified the CDR3 region of rearranged TCR beta genes. On the Illumina HiSeq System, the amplified TCR beta libraries were sequenced as 87-base-pair reads. The original pipeline was this. Across the 600 to 700 repertoires, a later analysis counted 80 million or so unique TCR beta chains, about 10 million of which were shared by at least two donors. Raw reads were error-corrected and collapsed into unique sequences with a nearest-neighbor algorithm that merged closely related sequences to remove PCR and sequencing errors. To assign V, D and J gene segments, CDR3 sequences were aligned to IMGT reference sequences. Each retained sequence needed at least a six-nucleotide match to both a V gene segment and a J gene segment. A rearrangement was called productive if the CDR3 had no stop codons and remained in frame with V and J, and every other rearrangement was called non-productive. CDR3 was defined according to IMGT convention as the region running from the second conserved V-encoded cysteine to the conserved J-encoded phenylalanine. The earlier analysis of about 640 of the donors excluded any sequence lacking an unambiguous match to a single V gene segment. An earlier analysis of 587 of the donors classified V segments as functional when productive rearrangements were above 56.7% and as segregating when the standard deviation between donors was above 5%. A statistical classification framework was built to diagnose cytomegalovirus status from the catalog of TCR beta chain sequences. In a later analysis, TCR nucleotide sequences were compared against IMGT/GENE-DB human TR gene sequences so that V and J genes could be assigned. In a later analysis, CDR3 sequences and most-parsimonious VDJ recombination scenarios were assigned using the TCRdist pipeline. In a later analysis, every TCR beta chain was defined by the combination of its CDR3 amino acid sequence and its V-gene family, and reads without a unique V-gene family were dropped. As a way to deal with suspected cross-contamination and a sequencing artifact, a later analysis dropped over 550 nucleotide sequences that were highly shared and had low generation probability. In a later analysis, a clonal expansion index was calculated for each public chain from normalized within-repertoire ranks of inferred template counts. A later analysis computed generation probabilities with a VDJ recombination model fitted to out-of-frame rearrangements, and checked the results against IGoR. In a later analysis, hypergeometric tests were used to score TCR-TCR, TCR-HLA and TCR-CMV co-occurrence, with a repertoire-size bias correction applied to TCR pairs. In a later analysis, false discovery rates were estimated by permuting HLA or CMV assignments 20 times. In a later analysis, co-occurring TCRs were grouped using DBSCAN, with TCRdist sequence similarity added in when clustering inside HLA-allele-positive subsets. Repertoires with fewer than 30,000 or more than 120,000 public chains were left out of co-occurrence clustering, as were four to six repertoires with anomalous nucleotide sharing. TCRdb carries this immuneACCESS record with in-frame sequences only. Its versions omit some clonotypes, under half of them owing to an unresolved V gene in the studies checked, with the rest unexplained. D and trimming come from the DNA, and the V and J calls and clone size come from that table. The sample table holds about 160,000 clones, of which roughly 77% were seen once. The ten top clones hold 4.9% of the sample.

In total, just over 650 healthy bone marrow donors made up the cohort. Cohort members were all nominally healthy when sampled, although unrecorded immune exposures were likely present. The donor tested CMV seronegative and was one of the 352 seronegative cohort members. A peripheral blood sample was collected from each donor, and TCR beta sequencing was performed on peripheral blood mononuclear cells. Genomic DNA was extracted from the blood cell samples with the Qiagen DNeasy Blood Extraction Kit. The study at large found these results: Because HLA typing was missing for some donors at each locus, association tests included only the typed subset. About 17 rarely observed V segments, including chromosome 9 orphons, were excluded from the earlier analysis of a few hundred of the donors because counts were too low. At a false discovery rate of 0.05, a later analysis linked around 17,000 TCR beta sequences to specific HLA alleles. According to a later analysis, TCR association rates differed among HLA loci, with DRB1 alleles showing the most associated TCRs and HLA-C alleles showing the fewest. In both the original and validation cohorts, the classifier was reported to diagnose cytomegalovirus status with high specificity and sensitivity. The authors suggested that the approach could potentially be generalized to other disease states and immunological phenotypes. Most CMV-associated TCR beta chains appeared to be HLA-restricted in a later analysis, and the HLA associations seemed to be driven largely by CMV exposure. Presence/absence analyses assumed roughly uniform sequencing depth across donors, an assumption that may not hold. In the study, around 160 TCR beta chains were listed as associated with cytomegalovirus. Linkage disequilibrium might explain the correlated functional status among segregating V segments, but an unknown experimental factor could not be ruled out. The sequencing pipeline was judged likely to have produced a cluster of highly shared sequence variants as a technical artifact. An association between a missense DCLRE1C variant and V-gene and J-gene trimming of TCR beta chains was found in a later genetic analysis and replicated in an independent cohort. An earlier analysis of several hundred of the donors showed that most TCR beta V segments appeared in productive rearrangements either about 87% or about 30% of the time, which broadly matched IMGT annotations. In a later genetic analysis, fewer N-insertions in productive TCRs were reported among donors in an Asian-associated ancestry cluster than the roughly 700-donor mean. Immune exposure information for the cohort was limited to CMV serostatus. While some public TCRs were present in many individuals, most TCR sequences turned up only very rarely across donors. A further reported finding was that TCR beta sequences accurately predicted the HLA-A and HLA-B alleles for most subjects in the first cohort. In vitro tests confirmed that three of the cytomegalovirus-associated TCR beta chains recognize cytomegalovirus antigens. The cohort was sequenced for TCR beta chains only, and without alpha or paired-chain data the features that could be detected were limited. In a later analysis, HLA-associated TCR beta chains were found to be more clonally expanded and to have lower generation probabilities than equally common non-associated chains. A later analysis reported that several top co-occurrence clusters appeared linked to parvovirus B19, influenza, CMV and Epstein-Barr virus. Assigning TCR associations to individual alleles was difficult when HLA alleles, especially DR and DQ, strongly co-occurred.

Turning to this clone: No antigen is known for it. No quality values exist for individual bases; no much larger clone is one base distant.

The receptor was derived from a male donor in good health and CMV-seronegative. Sequencing was carried out using PBMCs.

The nucleotide sequence is TGTGCCAGCTCAGGAGGGACCTTCTACACTGAAGCTTTCTTT. Translation gives CASSGGTFYTEAFF. The sequence is built from TRBV18 and TRBJ1-1; TRBD1 could be the D gene, as 5 bases match. V was cut back by 5 bases and J by 3 bases, leaving a gap of 13 bases between them. The CDR3, from cysteine to phenylalanine, totals 14 residues. The retained sequence is limited to the CDR3, 42 bases, with the frame set at the first base. Sequences KGHSH (CDR1) and LQKENI (CDR2) are obtained from the germline V gene.